A single sample gave rise to the 19 T cell receptor beta chains below, sequenced in a study of T cell responses to AZD1222 COVID-19 vaccine. The protocol was immunoSEQ multiplex PCR, while the TCRdb copy is restricted to in-frame clones and leaves out a portion. The table lists 130,000 to 150,000 clones, about nine tenths of them singletons, with 3.4% in the top ten. The material was peripheral blood, obtained on day 0 of AZD1222 vaccination. The receptors here all came from an adult in good health.

V usage is TRBV7-6 and J usage is TRBJ1-3; D call uncertain. The CDR3 consists of 13 residues. Trimming removed 5 bases at V and 7 bases at J, with 12 bases between. Germline CDR1 SGHVS, CDR2 FNYEAQ. CDR3 region: CASSRSSGNTIYF. The CDR3 coding sequence is TGTGCCAGCAGCCGATCTTCCGGGAACACCATATATTTT.

The V and J genes are TRBV5-1 and TRBJ1-5; tentatively, D is TRBD1 (6 bases). The V end was cut by 4 bases, the J end by 5 bases, with 10 bases between. This CDR3 comprises 13 residues. Germline V gives CDR1 SGHRS, CDR2 YFSETQ. Here the CDR3 DNA reads TGCGCCAGCAGCCCGGACAGTGATCAGCCCCAGCATTTT. Encoded protein: CASSPDSDQPQHF. Based on the CDR3 plus reference TRBV5-1 and TRBJ1-5, the full variable domain is KAGVTQTPRYLIKTRGQQVTLSCSPISGHRSVSWYQQTPGQGLQFLFEYFSETQRNKGNFPGRFSGRQFSNSRSEMNVSTLELGDSALYLCASSPDSDQPQHFGDGTRLSIL.

This chain uses TRBV2 with TRBJ1-3; D uncertain. CDR1 SNHLY and CDR2 FYNNEI come from the germline V gene. The CDR3 has 16 residues. Trimming stripped 2 bases from V and 0 bases from J, with 11 bases between. CDR3 loop: CASSETSWSSGNTIYF. The CDR3 DNA reads as TGTGCCAGCAGTGAAACTTCCTGGAGCTCTGGAAACACCATATATTTT.

The chain is built from TRBV29-1 and TRBJ1-1; 9 bases line up with TRBD1. Germline CDR1 SQVTM, CDR2 ANQGSEA. Germline trimming cut 4 bases from V and 3 bases from J; bases unmatched to any gene: 3. CDR3 size: 13 residues. The DNA of the CDR3 is TGCAGCGTTGTCGGGACAGGGTACACTGAAGCTTTCTTT. Residues: CSVVGTGYTEAFF.

In DNA form, the CDR3 reads TGTGCCAGCTCACTGGACACAAGGAACACCGGGGAGCTGTTTTTT. Translated: CASSLDTRNTGELFF. The gene calls are TRBV18 and TRBJ2-2, with D possibly being TRBD1 (5 bases). V lost 4 bases and J 1 base, leaving 10 bases between the germline ends. The germline gives CDR1 KGHSH, CDR2 LQKENI. CDR3 length: 15 amino acids.

This clone counts as medium-sized. The chain couples TRBV6-2 or TRBV6-3 to TRBJ2-7; tentatively, D is TRBD2 (5 bases). CDR1 MNHEY and CDR2 SVGEGT come from the germline V gene. This CDR3 has 14 residues. Trimming removed 0 bases at V and 4 bases at J, with 10 bases between. CDR3 loop: CASSYSGESYEQYF. The CDR3 nucleotides are TGTGCCAGCAGTTACTCCGGGGAGTCGTACGAGCAGTACTTC.

The chain uses TRBV6-2 or TRBV6-3 and TRBJ1-5, with 7 positions matching TRBD1. Germline V CDR1 and CDR2: MNHEY, SVGEGT. CDR3 length: 15 amino acids. V lost 4 bases, J lost 3 bases, and 6 bases stayed unmatched. Written as DNA, the CDR3 is TGTGCCAGCAGTTCCGACAGGGCATACAATCAGCCCCAGCATTTT. Residues: CASSSDRAYNQPQHF.

J is TRBJ1-1 and V is TRBV2; maybe TRBD1 (5 bases). V was trimmed by 6 bases and J by 4 bases, leaving 12 bases between them. The V gene's germline CDR1 is SNHLY and CDR2 FYNNEI. The CDR3 extends over 13 amino acids. The CDR3 spells CASSSGLLTEAFF. In DNA, the CDR3 is TGTGCCAGCAGCTCGGGGCTCCTCACTGAAGCTTTCTTT.

The rearrangement joins TRBV5-1 to TRBJ1-1; D gene unclear. Germline V lookup: CDR1 SGHRS, CDR2 YFSETQ. This CDR3 region has 13 residues. V was trimmed by 4 bases and J by 5 bases, leaving 12 bases between them. In nucleotides, the CDR3 is TGCGCCAGCAGCGACGGGTTGGGAACTGAAGCTTTCTTT. Amino acid sequence: CASSDGLGTEAFF.

The CDR3: CASSQDRTSNYGYTF. In DNA, the CDR3 is TGTGCCAGCAGCCAGGACCGAACCTCTAACTATGGCTACACCTTC. V usage is TRBV7-8 and J usage is TRBJ1-2; D is unresolved. V lost 5 bases and J lost 0, with 13 bases in between. Germline V lookup: CDR1 SGHVS, CDR2 FQNEAQ. This CDR3 is 15 amino acids long.

This chain joins TRBV2 and TRBJ2-7, with no clear D. V lost 5 bases and J lost 4, with 6 bases in between. The germline CDR1 and CDR2 sequences are SNHLY and FYNNEI. The CDR3 runs to 11 residues. The CDR3 DNA reads TGTGCCAGCAGTAGGCAGTACGAGCAGTACTTC. Its protein product is CASSRQYEQYF.

The chain joins TRBV27 to TRBJ1-1, with D tentatively TRBD1 (6 bases). Trimming took off 0 bases at V and 8 bases at J, with 13 bases between the two ends. Germline V gene data show CDR1 as MNHEY and CDR2 as SMNVEV (reference sequence). There are 14 residues in the CDR3. DNA for the CDR3: TGTGCCAGCAGTTTATCTGGGGGGCCTCGCGAAGCTTTCTTT. It yields the protein CASSLSGGPREAFF.

This chain links TRBV7-2 with TRBJ1-4; 8 positions agree with TRBD1. J was trimmed by 8 bases and V by 4 bases; bases with no gene match: 12. Germline V gene sequence: CDR1 SGHTA, CDR2 FQGNSA. This CDR3 has 16 residues. CDR3 nucleotide sequence: TGTGCCAGCAGCTCCCAACCGACAGGGGTTCGGGAAAAACTGTTTTTT. Translation: CASSSQPTGVREKLFF. The full variable domain, completed using reference TRBV7-2 and TRBJ1-4, is GAGVSQSPSNKVTEKGKDVELRCDPISGHTALYWYRQSLGQGLEFLIYFQGNSAPDKSGLPSDRFSAERTGGSVSTLTIQRTQQEDSAVYLCASSSQPTGVREKLFFGSGTQLSVL.

The V call is TRBV19, the J call TRBJ1-6, with TRBD1 matching over 12 bases. CDR3 length equals 16 residues. V gave up 5 bases and J gave up 7 bases; unmatched junction bases: 6. The germline V gene encodes CDR1 LNHDA and CDR2 SQIVND (reference sequence). Here the CDR3 reads CASSLMGQGANSPLHF. The CDR3 bases are TGTGCCAGTAGTTTGATGGGACAGGGGGCCAATTCACCCCTCCACTTT.

The V call is TRBV5-1, the J call TRBJ2-3; 10 nucleotides align to TRBD1. After removal of 0 bases from V and 0 bases from J, the junction contained 22 bases not matched to a gene. Germline CDR1 is SGHRS and CDR2 is YFSETQ. This CDR3 has 23 residues. CDR3 nucleotide sequence: TGCGCCAGCAGCTTGGTGCGGGACAGGGGTACAGCGGGGGCTCCGCAAAGCACAGATACGCAGTATTTT. Amino acids: CASSLVRDRGTAGAPQSTDTQYF.

The V call is TRBV11-2, the J call TRBJ1-6; D is undetermined. The CDR3 sequence is 13 residues long. Germline V lookup: CDR1 SGHAT, CDR2 FQNNGV. With 1 base removed from V and 6 bases from J, the gap between germline ends came to 4 bases. As DNA, the CDR3 is TGTGCCAGCAGCTTAGCCCCTAATTCACCCCTCCACTTT. Encoded protein: CASSLAPNSPLHF.

The genes are TRBV28 and TRBJ2-2; D possibly uses TRBD1 or TRBD2 (5 bases each). This CDR3 has 19 residues. Between the trimmed V and J ends, which lost 5 bases and 6 bases, there was a span of 28 bases. The germline V gene encodes CDR1 MDHEN and CDR2 SYDVKM. The CDR3 here is CASSGAPGGRGHRSGELFF. The CDR3, as DNA: TGTGCCAGCAGTGGTGCCCCTGGCGGACGGGGCCACCGGTCCGGGGAGCTGTTTTTT.

V usage is TRBV3-1 (or the pseudogene TRBV3-2) and J usage is TRBJ1-4, with D unresolved. V was cut by 1 base and J by 3 bases, with 15 bases left in between. The germline V gene has CDR1 LGHDT and CDR2 YNNKEL (reference sequence). CDR3 length: 17 amino acids. The CDR3 DNA sequence: TGTGCCAGCAGCCAAGTCCCGCCATCGGACCCTAATGAAAAACTGTTTTTT. It translates to CASSQVPPSDPNEKLFF.

The rearrangement links TRBV25-1 to TRBJ1-6; the match to TRBD1 covers 8 bases. CDR1 is MGHDK and CDR2 is SYGVNS in the germline V gene. The CDR3 extends over 15 amino acids. Unmatched junction bases numbered 8, after V lost 5 bases and J lost 8 bases. In DNA, the CDR3 is TGTGCCAGCAGTCCCCCAGGGGGCAGGGATTCACCCCTCCACTTT. This gives the protein CASSPPGGRDSPLHF.